Shown below are 13 T cell receptor beta chains from a single sample sequenced in a study of T cells in Graves' hyperthyroidism and ophthalmopathy. The CDR3 regions of TCR beta were amplified from RNA transcripts. First-round RT-PCR with HTBI primers amplified the TCR CDR3 region. TCRdb passed the multiplex PCR reads through MiXCR, listing each CDR3 protein once. Of around 240,000 distinct CDR3 sequences listed, approximately 16% are singletons. The sequenced material came from blood. Receptors were obtained from a woman under 30 with Graves' ophthalmopathy.

The chain combines TRBV28 with TRBJ1-1, with 8 bases fitting TRBD1. The CDR3 runs to 12 residues. CDR1 is MDHEN and CDR2 is SYDVKM in the germline V gene. V lost 5 bases, J lost 10 bases, and 6 bases stayed unmatched. The CDR3 nucleotides are TGTGCCAGCAGTCTCGGACAGGGCCGAGCTTTCTTT. It is translated as CASSLGQGRAFF.

This clonotype occurred many times. The chain carries TRBV7-9 and TRBJ2-7, with no clear D. With 5 bases removed from V and 0 bases from J, the gap between germline ends came to 5 bases. The germline CDR1 and CDR2 sequences are SEHNR and FQNEAQ (reference sequence). This CDR3 region has 12 residues. The DNA for the CDR3 is TGTGCCAGCAGCCCTGTCTCCTACGAGCAGTACTTC. Translation: CASSPVSYEQYF.

This clonotype appeared many times. As DNA, the CDR3 is TGTGCCAGCAGCCAAGATATGGGTGGGATACCTGAGCAGTTCTTC. It specifies CASSQDMGGIPEQFF. V and J are TRBV4-2 and TRBJ2-1; D is unclear. Germline CDR1 reads LGHNA; CDR2 reads YNFKEQ. The length of the CDR3 is 15 residues. V lost 0 bases and J lost 9, with 15 bases in between.

This clonotype was counted ten times or more. The chain couples TRBV12-3 or TRBV12-4 to TRBJ2-7, with D possibly TRBD1 on 6 matching bases. CDR3 length equals 14 residues. V lost 3 bases and J lost 4, with 13 bases in between. CDR3 region: CASSFALGAYEQYF. The CDR3 DNA sequence: TGTGCCAGCAGTTTCGCATTGGGGGCGTACGAGCAGTACTTC.

This clonotype was detected ten times or more. This chain uses TRBV13 with TRBJ2-1; 14 nucleotides match TRBD2. V lost 5 bases, J lost 6 bases, and 3 bases stayed unmatched. This CDR3 is 15 amino acids long. CDR1 and CDR2 from the germline V gene are PRHDT and FYEKMQ (reference sequence). This chain's CDR3 is CASSQGTSGSNEQFF. The CDR3 nucleotides are TGTGCCAGCAGCCAAGGGACTAGCGGGAGCAATGAGCAGTTCTTC.

The count of this clonotype is one. The chain is built from TRBV30 and TRBJ1-1; D is uncertain. This CDR3 spans 13 amino acids. V lost 1 base and J lost 0, with 6 bases in between. Germline CDR1 reads GTSNPN; CDR2 reads SVGIG (reference sequence). The CDR3 reads CAWSAQVNTEAFF. In DNA form, the CDR3 reads TGTGCCTGGAGTGCGCAGGTGAACACTGAAGCTTTCTTT.

This clonotype was observed a handful of times. The rearrangement joins TRBV28 to TRBJ2-1; no firm D call. CDR1 and CDR2 from the germline V gene are MDHEN and SYDVKM. The CDR3 extends over 17 amino acids. Trimming removed 4 bases at V and 3 bases at J, with 19 bases between. CDR3 in amino acids: CASSSWTTRDNYNEQFF. Here the CDR3 DNA reads TGTGCCAGCAGTTCCTGGACCACGCGAGATAACTACAATGAGCAGTTCTTC.

The chain recombines TRBV27 with TRBJ2-2, with D maybe TRBD2 (6 bases). CDR1 and CDR2 (germline): MNHEY, SMNVEV (reference sequence). Trimming pared 3 bases from V and 5 bases from J, leaving 10 bases between. The CDR3 covers 14 residues. CDR3 region: CASSFRLGTGELFF. The CDR3 bases are TGTGCCAGCAGTTTTAGACTAGGGACCGGGGAGCTGTTTTTT.

This clonotype was counted between two and nine times. The chain is built from TRBV7-2 and TRBJ2-4; the D gene is possibly TRBD1 (6 bases). V was clipped by 9 bases and J by 5 bases, with 26 bases between them. Germline V gives CDR1 SGHTA, CDR2 FQGNSA. The CDR3 runs to 17 residues. The CDR3, as DNA: TGTGCCAGTAGTCTCCTTTATGTCAGGGGTCATCAAAACATTCAGTACTTC. This translates into CASSLLYVRGHQNIQYF.

This clonotype was counted between two and nine times. The chain uses TRBV7-6 and TRBJ2-3, with D unclear. This CDR3 has 12 amino acids. Trimming left V 4 bases short and J 6 bases short, with 8 bases between. The V gene's germline CDR1 is SGHVS and CDR2 FNYEAQ. Written as DNA, the CDR3 is TGTGCCAGCAGCTCCCCCGGGGATACGCAGTATTTT. Its translation is CASSSPGDTQYF.

Concerning this clonotype itself: A much larger clone lies a single base off, so this may be a read error. As the CDR3 is not closed by the conserved phenylalanine or tryptophan, this likely results from a read error. The CDR3 is CSAIIEAGNYGYTL. The DNA of the CDR3 is TGCAGTGCTATAATCGAGGCGGGAAATTATGGCTACACCCTC. The chain uses TRBV20-1 and TRBJ1-2, with D unclear. Trimming took 4 bases from V and 5 from J, leaving 17 bases between them. Per germline, CDR1 DFQATT and CDR2 SNEGSKA (reference sequence). The CDR3 is 14 amino acids.

The V call is TRBV5-1, the J call TRBJ1-1; 8 bases fit TRBD1. The V gene end was trimmed by 4 bases and the J gene end by 0 bases; junction bases not matched to a gene: 2. The germline gives CDR1 SGHRS, CDR2 YFSETQ. The CDR3 is 14 residues long. The CDR3 loop is CASSAQGVNTEAFF. As DNA, the CDR3 is TGCGCCAGCAGCGCACAGGGGGTGAACACTGAAGCTTTCTTT.

The chain links TRBV15 to TRBJ2-7; 7 nucleotides align to TRBD1. In germline, CDR1 is LNHNV, CDR2 YYDKDF (reference sequence). This CDR3 is 17 amino acids long. V trimming: 3 bases; J trimming: 0 bases; junction bases outside the gene matches: 11. The CDR3 DNA is TGTGCCACCAGCAGCCTCCTCCCGGGACAGAGCTCCTACGAGCAGTACTTC. As protein: CATSSLLPGQSSYEQYF.